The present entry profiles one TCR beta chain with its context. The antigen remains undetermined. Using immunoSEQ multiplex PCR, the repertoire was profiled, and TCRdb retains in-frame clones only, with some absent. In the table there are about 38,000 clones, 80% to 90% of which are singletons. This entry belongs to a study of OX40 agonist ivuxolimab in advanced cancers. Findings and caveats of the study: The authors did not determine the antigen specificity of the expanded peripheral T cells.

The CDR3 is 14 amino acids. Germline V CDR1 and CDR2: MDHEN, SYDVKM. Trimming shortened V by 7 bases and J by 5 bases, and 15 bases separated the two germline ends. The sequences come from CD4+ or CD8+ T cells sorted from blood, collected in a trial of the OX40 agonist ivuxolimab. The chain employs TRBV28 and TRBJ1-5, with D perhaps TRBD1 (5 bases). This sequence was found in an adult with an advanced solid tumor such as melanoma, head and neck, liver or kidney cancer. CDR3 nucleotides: TGTGCCAGCAATCCCTCTCGGGACTATCAGCCCCAGCATTTT. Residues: CASNPSRDYQPQHF.